The entry below describes one T cell receptor beta chain. This specimen belongs to a study of OX40 agonist ivuxolimab in advanced cancers. About the research overall: All patients had ivuxolimab intravenously every 2 weeks at 0.01 to 10 mg/kg. Partial responses were achieved by three patients, one with hepatocellular carcinoma and two with cutaneous melanoma. The diagnoses of dose-escalation patients were hepatocellular carcinoma, melanoma, renal cell or head and neck cancer.

Repertoires were generated with immunoSEQ multiplex PCR, while TCRdb's copy carries only in-frame clones and drops some. Among some 110,000 clones listed, 85% to 95% were seen once. This CDR3 has 14 residues. Germline loops: CDR1 MDHEN, CDR2 SYDVKM. The V end was cut by 5 bases, the J end by 1 base, with 11 bases between. This chain uses TRBV28 with TRBJ1-1; TRBD1 might be the D (6 bases). The input for sequencing was CD4+ or CD8+ T cells sorted from blood, taken in a trial of the OX40 agonist ivuxolimab. This TCR came from an adult with an advanced solid tumor such as melanoma, head and neck, liver or kidney cancer. CDR3: CASSVGQWNTEAFF. In DNA, the CDR3 is TGTGCCAGCAGTGTCGGACAGTGGAACACTGAAGCTTTCTTT.